This paragraph covers one T cell receptor beta chain sequence. Its antigen is unidentified. Time point indicated: week 35, safety follow-up. Each vaccine dose was 300 ug of mutant IDH1 20-mer peptide, with topical imiquimod. The sample comes from a study of a mutant IDH1 vaccine in newly diagnosed glioma. About the study: There were roughly 60% males and about 38% females among treated patients, whose mean age was roughly 40 years. Study-wide points: Altogether, around 93% of patients exhibited vaccine-induced immune responses.

The assay was immunoSEQ multiplex PCR, and TCRdb's table has in-frame clones only and misses some. The sample lists 31,000 or so clones, roughly 80% occurring once. Here the sequenced sample was PBMCs, taken from a glioma patient whose treatment included an IDH1 peptide vaccine. The receptor comes from a woman between 40 and 50 years old with glioma.

This chain's CDR3 is CASSPGGTGSTGELFF. The CDR3 DNA reads TGTGCCAGCAGCCCAGGCGGGACAGGATCCACCGGGGAGCTGTTTTTT. V and J are TRBV7-9 and TRBJ2-2; 8 nucleotides line up with TRBD1. CDR1 is SEHNR, CDR2 FQNEAQ, per germline (reference sequence). The CDR3 loop spans 16 amino acids. V shed 5 bases, J shed 4 bases, and the junction held 9 bases outside the gene matches.